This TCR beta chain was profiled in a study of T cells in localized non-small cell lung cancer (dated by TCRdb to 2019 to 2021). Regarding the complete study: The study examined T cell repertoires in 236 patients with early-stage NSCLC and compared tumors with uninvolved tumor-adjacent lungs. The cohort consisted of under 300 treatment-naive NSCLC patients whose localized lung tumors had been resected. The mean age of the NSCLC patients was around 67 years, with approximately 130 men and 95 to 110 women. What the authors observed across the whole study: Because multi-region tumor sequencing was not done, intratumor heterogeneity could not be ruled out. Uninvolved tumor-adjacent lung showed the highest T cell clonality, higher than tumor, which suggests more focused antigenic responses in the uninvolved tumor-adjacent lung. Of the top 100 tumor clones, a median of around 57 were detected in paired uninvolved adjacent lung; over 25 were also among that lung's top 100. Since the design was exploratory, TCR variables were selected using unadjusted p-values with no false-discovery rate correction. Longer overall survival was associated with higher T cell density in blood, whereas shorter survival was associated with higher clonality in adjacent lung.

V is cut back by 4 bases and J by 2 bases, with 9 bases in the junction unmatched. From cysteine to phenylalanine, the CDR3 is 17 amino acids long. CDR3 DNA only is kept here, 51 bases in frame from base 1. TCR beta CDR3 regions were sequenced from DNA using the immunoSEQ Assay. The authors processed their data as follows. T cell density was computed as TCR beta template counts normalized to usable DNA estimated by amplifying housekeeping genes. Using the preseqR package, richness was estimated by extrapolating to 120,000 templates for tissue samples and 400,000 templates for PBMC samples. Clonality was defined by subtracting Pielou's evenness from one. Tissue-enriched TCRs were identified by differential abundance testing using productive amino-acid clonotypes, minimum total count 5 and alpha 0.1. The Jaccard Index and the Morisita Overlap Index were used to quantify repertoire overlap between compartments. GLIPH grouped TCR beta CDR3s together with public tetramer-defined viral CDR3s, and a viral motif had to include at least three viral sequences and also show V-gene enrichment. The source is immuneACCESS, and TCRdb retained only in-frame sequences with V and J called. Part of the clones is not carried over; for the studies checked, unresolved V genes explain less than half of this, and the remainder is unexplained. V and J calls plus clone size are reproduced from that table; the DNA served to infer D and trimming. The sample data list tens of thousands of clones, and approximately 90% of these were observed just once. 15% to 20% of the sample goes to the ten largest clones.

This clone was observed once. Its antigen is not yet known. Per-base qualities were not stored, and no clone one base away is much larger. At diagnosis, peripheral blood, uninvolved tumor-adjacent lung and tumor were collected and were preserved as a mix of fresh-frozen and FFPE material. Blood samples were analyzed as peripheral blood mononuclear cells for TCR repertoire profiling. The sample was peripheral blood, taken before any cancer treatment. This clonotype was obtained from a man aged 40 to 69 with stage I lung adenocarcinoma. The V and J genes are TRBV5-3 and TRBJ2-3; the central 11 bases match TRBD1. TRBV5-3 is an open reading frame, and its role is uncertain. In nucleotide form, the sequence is TGTGCCAGAAGCCACAGGACAGGGGGCCTATACACAGATACGCAGTATTTT. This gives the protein CARSHRTGGLYTDTQYF.